The clone carrying this TCR beta chain showed up just a few times. Its target is not known. The CDR3 runs 16 residues. The germline V gene encodes CDR1 MDHEN and CDR2 SYDVKM. V lost 1 base to trimming and J lost 1 base, with 13 bases between them. Investigators reverse transcribed all isolated RNA, so they sequenced expressed TCRB transcripts. Some clones are missing from TCRdb's copy, which holds only in-frame ones; the method was immunoSEQ multiplex PCR. The sample has some 660,000 clones; more than 13% are singletons. This entry is derived from a study of beta chain features in type 1 diabetes. On the study more broadly: Examined across all samples were almost 110 million sorted cells. Study-wide results and caveats: People with Type 1 diabetes carried modestly yet significantly shorter TCRB CDR3s in all four CD4+ subsets.

This clonotype was sampled from a man aged 18 to 29 with type 1 diabetes. The sequenced sample was naive CD4+ T cells from blood. V and J are TRBV28 and TRBJ1-1; tentatively, D is TRBD1 (5 bases). The CDR3 bases are TGTGCCAGCAGTTTATCCCAGGGAGTTGCGAACACTGAAGCTTTCTTT. This codes for CASSLSQGVANTEAFF.